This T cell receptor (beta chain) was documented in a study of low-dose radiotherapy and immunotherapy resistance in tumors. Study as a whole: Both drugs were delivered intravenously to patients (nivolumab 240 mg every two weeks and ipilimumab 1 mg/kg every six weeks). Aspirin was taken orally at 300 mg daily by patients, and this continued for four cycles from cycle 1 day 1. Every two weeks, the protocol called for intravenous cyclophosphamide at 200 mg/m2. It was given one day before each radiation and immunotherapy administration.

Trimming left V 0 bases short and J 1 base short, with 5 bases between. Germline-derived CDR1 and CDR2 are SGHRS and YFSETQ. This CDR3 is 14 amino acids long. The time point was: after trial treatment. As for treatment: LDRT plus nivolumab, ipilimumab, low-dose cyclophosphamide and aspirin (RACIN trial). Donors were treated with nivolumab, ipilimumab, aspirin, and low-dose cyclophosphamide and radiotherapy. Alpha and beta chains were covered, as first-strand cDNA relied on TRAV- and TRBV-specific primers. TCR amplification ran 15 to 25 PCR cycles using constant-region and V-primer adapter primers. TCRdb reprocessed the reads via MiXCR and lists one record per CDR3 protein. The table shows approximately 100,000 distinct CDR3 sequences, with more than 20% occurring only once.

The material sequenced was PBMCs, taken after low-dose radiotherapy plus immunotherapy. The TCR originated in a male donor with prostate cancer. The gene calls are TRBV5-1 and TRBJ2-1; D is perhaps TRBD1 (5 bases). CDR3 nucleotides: TGCGCCAGCAGCTTGGACAGGTCCTACAATGAGCAGTTCTTC. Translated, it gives CASSLDRSYNEQFF.